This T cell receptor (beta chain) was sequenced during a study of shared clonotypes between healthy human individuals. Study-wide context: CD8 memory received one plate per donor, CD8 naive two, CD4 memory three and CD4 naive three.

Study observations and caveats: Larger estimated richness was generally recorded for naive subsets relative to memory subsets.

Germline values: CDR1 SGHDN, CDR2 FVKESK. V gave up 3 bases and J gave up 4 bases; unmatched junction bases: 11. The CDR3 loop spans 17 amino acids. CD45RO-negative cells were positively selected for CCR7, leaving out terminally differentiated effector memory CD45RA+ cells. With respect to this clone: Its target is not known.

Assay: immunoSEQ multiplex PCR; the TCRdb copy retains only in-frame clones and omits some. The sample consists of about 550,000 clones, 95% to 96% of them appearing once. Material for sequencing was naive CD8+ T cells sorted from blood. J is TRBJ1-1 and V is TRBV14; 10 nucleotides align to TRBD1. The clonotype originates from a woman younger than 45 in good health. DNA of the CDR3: TGTGCCAGCAGCCAGGCCGGGACAGGGGTCTTCGGCACTGAAGCTTTCTTT. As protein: CASSQAGTGVFGTEAFF.